The clone carrying this T cell receptor (beta chain) was seen ten or more times. Its antigen remains unknown. RNA transcripts gave rise to amplified TCR beta CDR3 regions. Initially, a first-round RT-PCR of the TCR CDR3 employed the HTBI primer set. TCRdb analysed the multiplex PCR reads with MiXCR anew, one entry per CDR3 protein. The table includes 490,000 or so distinct CDR3 sequences, 15% to 20% detected once. This sample stems from a study of T cells in Graves' hyperthyroidism and ophthalmopathy. At the level of the study: Peripheral blood collection took place at initial diagnosis, before any treatment. Regarding the study as a whole: In the blood, most expanded thyroid clonotypes above 0.001 appeared as well.

The V gene's germline CDR1 is DFQATT and CDR2 SNEGSKA (reference sequence). The CDR3 loop spans 11 amino acids. Diagnoses were made from clinical symptoms, serum measures (thyroxine and TRAb), thyroid ultrasound and orbital computed tomography. The clonotype was recovered from a man aged 35 to 55 with Graves' ophthalmopathy. Sequencing input: blood. The chain employs TRBV20-1 and TRBJ1-1; D uncertain. DNA of the CDR3: TGCAGCGGGAAGATGAACACTGAAGCTTTCTTT. It is translated as CSGKMNTEAFF.